This T cell receptor beta chain was identified during a study of blood T cell repertoires in COVID-19. The method was immunoSEQ multiplex PCR; TCRdb's version includes in-frame clones alone and lacks a portion of them. Of 60,000 to 70,000 clones in the sample, roughly 82% are singletons; the top ten hold 5% to 8%. CDR1 WNHNN and CDR2 SYGVQD come from the germline V gene (reference sequence). The CDR3 spans 13 residues. The ends were cut back, 6 bases at V and 6 bases at J, with 12 bases in the middle. This TCR came from a man in his sixties with acute or convalescent COVID-19. What was sequenced was peripheral blood. The chain employs TRBV10-1 and TRBJ1-5; weak D call: TRBD1 (5 bases). CDR3 nucleotide sequence: TGCGCCAGCAGCGCGGGGCAAGGTCAGCCCCAGCATTTT. It is translated as CASSAGQGQPQHF.